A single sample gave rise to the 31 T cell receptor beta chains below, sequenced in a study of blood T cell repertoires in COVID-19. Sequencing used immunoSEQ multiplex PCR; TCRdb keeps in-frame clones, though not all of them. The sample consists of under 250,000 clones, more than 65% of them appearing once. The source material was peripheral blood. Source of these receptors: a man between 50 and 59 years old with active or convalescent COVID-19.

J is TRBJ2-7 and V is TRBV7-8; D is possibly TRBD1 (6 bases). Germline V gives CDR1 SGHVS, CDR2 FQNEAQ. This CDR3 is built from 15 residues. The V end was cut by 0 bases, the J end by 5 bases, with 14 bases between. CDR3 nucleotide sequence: TGTGCCAGCAGCTTAGCGGGCCAGGGGTCCCACGAGCAGTACTTC. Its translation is CASSLAGQGSHEQYF.

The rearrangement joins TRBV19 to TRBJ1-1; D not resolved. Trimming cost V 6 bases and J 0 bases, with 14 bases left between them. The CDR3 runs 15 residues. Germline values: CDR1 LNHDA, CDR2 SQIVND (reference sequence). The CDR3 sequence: CASSVRLTMNTEAFF. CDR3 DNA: TGTGCCAGTAGCGTGAGACTGACGATGAACACTGAAGCTTTCTTT. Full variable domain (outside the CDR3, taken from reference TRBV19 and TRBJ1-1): DGGITQSPKYLFRKEGQNVTLSCEQNLNHDAMYWYRQDPGQGLRLIYYSQIVNDFQKGDIAEGYSVSREKKESFPLTVTSAQKNPTAFYLCASSVRLTMNTEAFFGQGTRLTVV.

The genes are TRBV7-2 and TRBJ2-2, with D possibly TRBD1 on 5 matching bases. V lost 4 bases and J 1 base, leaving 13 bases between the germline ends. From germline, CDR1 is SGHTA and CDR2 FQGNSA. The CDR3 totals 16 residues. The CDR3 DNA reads TGTGCCAGCAGCTCCGTCAGGGCAATGAACACCGGGGAGCTGTTTTTT. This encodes CASSSVRAMNTGELFF.

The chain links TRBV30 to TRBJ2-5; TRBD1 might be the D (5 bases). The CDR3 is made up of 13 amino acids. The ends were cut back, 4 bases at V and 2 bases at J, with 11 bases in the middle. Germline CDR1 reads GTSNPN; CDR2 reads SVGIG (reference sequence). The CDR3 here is CAWNPGPQETQYF. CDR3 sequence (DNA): TGTGCCTGGAACCCAGGGCCGCAAGAGACCCAGTACTTC.

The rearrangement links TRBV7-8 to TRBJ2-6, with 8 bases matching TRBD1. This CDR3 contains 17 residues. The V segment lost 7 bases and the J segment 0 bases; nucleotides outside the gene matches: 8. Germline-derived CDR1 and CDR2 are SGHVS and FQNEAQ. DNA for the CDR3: TGTGCCAGCACCTCCGGGACAGGTTACTCTGGGGCCAACGTCCTGACTTTC. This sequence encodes CASTSGTGYSGANVLTF.

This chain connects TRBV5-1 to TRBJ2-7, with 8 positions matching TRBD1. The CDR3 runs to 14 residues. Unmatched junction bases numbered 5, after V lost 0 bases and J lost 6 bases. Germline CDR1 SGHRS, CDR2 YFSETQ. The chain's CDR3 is CASSLDRGVGEQYF. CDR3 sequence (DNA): TGCGCCAGCAGCTTGGACAGGGGGGTTGGCGAGCAGTACTTC.

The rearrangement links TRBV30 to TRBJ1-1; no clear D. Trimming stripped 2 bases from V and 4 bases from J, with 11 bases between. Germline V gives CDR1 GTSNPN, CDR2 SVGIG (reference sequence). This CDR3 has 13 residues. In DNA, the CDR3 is TGTGCCTGGAGTCACGGGGAGGGCACTGAAGCTTTCTTT. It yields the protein CAWSHGEGTEAFF.

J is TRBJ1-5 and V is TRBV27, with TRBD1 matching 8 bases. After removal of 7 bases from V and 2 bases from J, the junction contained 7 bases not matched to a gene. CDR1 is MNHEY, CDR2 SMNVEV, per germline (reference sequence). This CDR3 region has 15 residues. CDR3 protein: CASKTQQGGNQPQHF. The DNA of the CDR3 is TGTGCCAGCAAAACCCAACAGGGGGGCAATCAGCCCCAGCATTTT.

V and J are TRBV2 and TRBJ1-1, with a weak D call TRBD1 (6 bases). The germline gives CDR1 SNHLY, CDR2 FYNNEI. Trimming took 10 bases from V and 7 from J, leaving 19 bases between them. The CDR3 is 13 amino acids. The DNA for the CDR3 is TGTGCCACCCTGTTAATCGAAGGGGGTGAAGCTTTCTTT. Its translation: CATLLIEGGEAFF.

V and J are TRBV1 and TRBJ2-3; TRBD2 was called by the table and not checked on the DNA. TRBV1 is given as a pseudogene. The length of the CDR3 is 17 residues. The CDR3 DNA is TGCACCAGCAGCCAAGAAGCTAGCGGGGGGTACACAGATACGCAGTATTTT. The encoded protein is CTSSQEASGGYTDTQYF.

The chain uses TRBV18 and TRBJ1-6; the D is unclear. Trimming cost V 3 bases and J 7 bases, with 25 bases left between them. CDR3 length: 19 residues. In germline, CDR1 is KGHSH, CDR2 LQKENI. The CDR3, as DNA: TGTGCCAGCTCACCCCATGGACCCCAAGACACGGGGTTGAATTCACCCCTCCACTTT. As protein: CASSPHGPQDTGLNSPLHF.

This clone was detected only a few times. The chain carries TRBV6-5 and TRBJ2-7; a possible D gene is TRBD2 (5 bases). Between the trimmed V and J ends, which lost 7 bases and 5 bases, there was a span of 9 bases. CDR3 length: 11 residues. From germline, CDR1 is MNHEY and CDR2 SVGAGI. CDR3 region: CASTRGDEQYF. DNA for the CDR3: TGTGCCAGCACCCGGGGAGACGAGCAGTACTTC.

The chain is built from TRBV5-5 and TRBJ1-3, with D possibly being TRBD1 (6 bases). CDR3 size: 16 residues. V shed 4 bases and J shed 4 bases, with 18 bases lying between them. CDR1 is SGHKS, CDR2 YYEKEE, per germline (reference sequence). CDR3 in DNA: TGTGCCAGCAGCCTTACGACAGGACAGAAAGGAAACACCATATATTTT. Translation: CASSLTTGQKGNTIYF.

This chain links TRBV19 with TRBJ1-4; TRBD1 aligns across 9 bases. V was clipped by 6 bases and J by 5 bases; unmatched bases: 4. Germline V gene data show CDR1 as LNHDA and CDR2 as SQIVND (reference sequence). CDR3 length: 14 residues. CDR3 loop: CASRKDRGNEKLFF. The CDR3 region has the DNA TGTGCCAGTAGAAAGGACAGGGGAAATGAAAAACTGTTTTTT.

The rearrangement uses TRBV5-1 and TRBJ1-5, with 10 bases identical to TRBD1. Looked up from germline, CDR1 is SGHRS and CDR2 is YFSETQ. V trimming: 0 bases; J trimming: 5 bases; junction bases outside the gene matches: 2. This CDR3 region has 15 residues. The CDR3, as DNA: TGCGCCAGCAGCTTGGATGGGACAGGGGATCAGCCCCAGCATTTT. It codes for CASSLDGTGDQPQHF.

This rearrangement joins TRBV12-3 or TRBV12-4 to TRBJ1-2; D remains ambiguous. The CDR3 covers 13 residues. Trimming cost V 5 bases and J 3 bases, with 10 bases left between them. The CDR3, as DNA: TGTGCCAGCAGTCCGGACTTGTACTATGGCTACACCTTC. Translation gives CASSPDLYYGYTF.

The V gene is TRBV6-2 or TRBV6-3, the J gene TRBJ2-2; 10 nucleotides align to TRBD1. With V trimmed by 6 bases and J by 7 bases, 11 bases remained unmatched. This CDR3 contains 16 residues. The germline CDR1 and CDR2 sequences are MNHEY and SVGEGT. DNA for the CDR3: TGTGCCAGCAGCCCTTGGGACAGGGGCTTCGGCGGGGAGCTGTTTTTT. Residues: CASSPWDRGFGGELFF.

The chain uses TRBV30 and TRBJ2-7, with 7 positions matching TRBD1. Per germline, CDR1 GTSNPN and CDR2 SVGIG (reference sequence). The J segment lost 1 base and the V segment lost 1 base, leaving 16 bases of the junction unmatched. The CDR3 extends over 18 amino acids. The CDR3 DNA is TGTGCCTGGAGTGCTATTAAGGTTGGACAGGCCCGATCCTACGAGCAGTACTTC. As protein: CAWSAIKVGQARSYEQYF.

CDR3 sequence: CATSAPGDEQYF. The DNA of the CDR3 is TGTGCCACCAGCGCCCCAGGGGACGAGCAGTACTTC. This chain uses TRBV24-1 with TRBJ2-7, with D perhaps TRBD1 (6 bases). The CDR3 extends over 12 amino acids. Germline V CDR1 and CDR2: KGHDR, SFDVKD. V gave up 7 bases and J gave up 5 bases, with 11 bases separating them.

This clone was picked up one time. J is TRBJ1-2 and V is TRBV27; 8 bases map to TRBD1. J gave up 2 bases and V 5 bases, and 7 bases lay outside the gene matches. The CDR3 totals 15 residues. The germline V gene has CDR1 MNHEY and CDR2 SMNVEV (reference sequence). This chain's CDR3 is CASSPLTGVNYGYTF. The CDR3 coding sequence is TGTGCCAGCAGTCCTCTGACAGGGGTCAACTATGGCTACACCTTC.

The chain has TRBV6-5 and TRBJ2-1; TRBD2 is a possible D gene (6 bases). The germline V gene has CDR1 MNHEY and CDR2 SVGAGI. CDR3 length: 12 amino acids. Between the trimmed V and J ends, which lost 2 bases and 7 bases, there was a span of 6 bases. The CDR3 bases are TGTGCCAGCAGTTACGGGGGGAATGAGCAGTTCTTC. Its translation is CASSYGGNEQFF.

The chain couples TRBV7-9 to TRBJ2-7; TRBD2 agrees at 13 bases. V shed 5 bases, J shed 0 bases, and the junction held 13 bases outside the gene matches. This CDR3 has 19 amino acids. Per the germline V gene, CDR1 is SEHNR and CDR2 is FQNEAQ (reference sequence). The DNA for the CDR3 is TGTGCCAGCAGCCCACTCTCTGGACTAGCGGGGGCCCTCTCCTACGAGCAGTACTTC. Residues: CASSPLSGLAGALSYEQYF.

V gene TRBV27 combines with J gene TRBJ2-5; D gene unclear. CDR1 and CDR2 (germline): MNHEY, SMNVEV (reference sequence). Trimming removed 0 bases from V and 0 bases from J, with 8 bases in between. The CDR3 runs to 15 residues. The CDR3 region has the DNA TGTGCCAGCAGTTTATCGGCCCAAAACCAAGAGACCCAGTACTTC. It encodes CASSLSAQNQETQYF.

Here the CDR3 DNA reads TGCGCCAGCAGCCAAGACCTAAGCAGGGGTGATAGCAATCAGCCCCAGCATTTT. This encodes CASSQDLSRGDSNQPQHF. The chain carries TRBV4-1 and TRBJ1-5, with D perhaps TRBD1 (6 bases). V lost 0 bases, J lost 0 bases, and 15 bases lay in between. CDR1 MGHRA and CDR2 YSYEKL come from the germline V gene. The CDR3 runs to 18 residues.

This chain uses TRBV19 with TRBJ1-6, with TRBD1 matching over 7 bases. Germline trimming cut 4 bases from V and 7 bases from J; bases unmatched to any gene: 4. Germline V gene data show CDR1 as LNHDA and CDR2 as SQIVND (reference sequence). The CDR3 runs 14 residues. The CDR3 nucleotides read TGTGCCAGTAGTACCCCGGGACAGAATTCACCCCTCCACTTT. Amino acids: CASSTPGQNSPLHF. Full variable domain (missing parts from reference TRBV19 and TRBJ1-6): DGGITQSPKYLFRKEGQNVTLSCEQNLNHDAMYWYRQDPGQGLRLIYYSQIVNDFQKGDIAEGYSVSREKKESFPLTVTSAQKNPTAFYLCASSTPGQNSPLHFGNGTRLTVT.

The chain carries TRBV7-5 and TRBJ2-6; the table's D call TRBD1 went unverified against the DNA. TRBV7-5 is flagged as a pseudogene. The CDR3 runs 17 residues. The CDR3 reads CVRRTGQETSGANVLTF. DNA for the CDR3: TGTGTCAGAAGAACAGGACAGGAAACCTCTGGGGCCAACGTCCTGACTTTC.

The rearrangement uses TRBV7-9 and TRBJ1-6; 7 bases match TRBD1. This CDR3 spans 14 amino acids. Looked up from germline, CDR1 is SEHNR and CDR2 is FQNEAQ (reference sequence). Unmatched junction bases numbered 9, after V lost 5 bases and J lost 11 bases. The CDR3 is CASSTYRGATPLHF. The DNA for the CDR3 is TGTGCCAGCAGCACTTACAGGGGTGCTACACCCCTCCACTTT. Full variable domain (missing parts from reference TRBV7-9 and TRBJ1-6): DTGVSQNPRHKITKRGQNVTFRCDPISEHNRLYWYRQTLGQGPEFLTYFQNEAQLEKSRLLSDRFSAERPKGSFSTLEIQRTEQGDSAMYLCASSTYRGATPLHFGNGTRLTVT.

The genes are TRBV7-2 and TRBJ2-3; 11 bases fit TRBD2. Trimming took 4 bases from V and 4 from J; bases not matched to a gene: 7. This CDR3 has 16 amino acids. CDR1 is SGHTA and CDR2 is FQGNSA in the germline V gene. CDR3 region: CASSSTSSGGSDTQYF. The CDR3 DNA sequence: TGTGCCAGCAGCTCGACCTCTAGCGGGGGGTCAGATACGCAGTATTTT.

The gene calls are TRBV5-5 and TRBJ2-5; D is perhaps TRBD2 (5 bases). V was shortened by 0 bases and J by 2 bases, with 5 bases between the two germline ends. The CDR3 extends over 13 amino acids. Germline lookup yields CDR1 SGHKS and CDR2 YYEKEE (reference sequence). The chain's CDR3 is CASSLGGQETQYF. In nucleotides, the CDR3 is TGTGCCAGCAGCTTGGGAGGGCAAGAGACCCAGTACTTC.

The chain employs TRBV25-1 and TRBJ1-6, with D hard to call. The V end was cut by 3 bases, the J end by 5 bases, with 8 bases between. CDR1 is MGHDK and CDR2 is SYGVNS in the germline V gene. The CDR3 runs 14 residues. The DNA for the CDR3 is TGTGCCAGCAGTGAGGGAGGGCATAATTCACCCCTCCACTTT. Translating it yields CASSEGGHNSPLHF. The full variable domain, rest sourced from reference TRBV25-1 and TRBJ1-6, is EADIYQTPRYLVIGTGKKITLECSQTMGHDKMYWYQQDPGMELHLIHYSYGVNSTEKGDLSSESTVSRIRTEHFPLTLESARPSHTSQYLCASSEGGHNSPLHFGNGTRLTVT.

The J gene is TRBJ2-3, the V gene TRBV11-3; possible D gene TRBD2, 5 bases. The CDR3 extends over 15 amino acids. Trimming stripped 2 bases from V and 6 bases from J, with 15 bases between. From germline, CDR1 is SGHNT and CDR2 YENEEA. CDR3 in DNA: TGTGCCAGCAGCTTAAAACCCGGGGTTACGGATACGCAGTATTTT. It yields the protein CASSLKPGVTDTQYF. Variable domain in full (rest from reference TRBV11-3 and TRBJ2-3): EAGVVQSPRYKIIEKKQPVAFWCNPISGHNTLYWYLQNLGQGPELLIRYENEEAVDDSQLPKDRFSAERLKGVDSTLKIQPAELGDSAVYLCASSLKPGVTDTQYFGPGTRLTVL.